This T cell receptor (beta chain) was profiled in a study of identifying expanded T cells in peripheral blood. Sequencing was performed with immunoSEQ multiplex PCR; in TCRdb, only in-frame clones are kept and a portion is missing. The repertoire includes 100,000 to 150,000 clones, approximately 88% of them detected once, and 2.5% to 3.5% sits in the top ten. The ends lost 4 bases at V and 5 bases at J; junction bases unmatched: 10. CDR1 MNHNS and CDR2 SASEGT come from the germline V gene. This CDR3 is built from 15 residues. Study-level results: Over approximately two and four weeks, about 17 and 20 clones changed, versus around 1.1 between replicates. Across healthy donors, higher total template counts meant significantly greater approximately 2-week count variance.

Points on this clone: What it binds is not known.

Healthy donors had no documented immune events, such as infections, while sampled. This sequence joins TRBV6-1 and TRBJ2-7, with TRBD2 identical over 8 bases. The specimen sequenced was blood. The receptor's source is a person between 18 and 75 years old in good health. CDR3 in DNA: TGTGCCAGCAGTGCTCCCGCGGGGGGCGCGGACGAGCAGTACTTC. It translates to CASSAPAGGADEQYF.